This T cell receptor (beta chain) was documented in a study of blood T cells in healthy people across ages. Overall study findings and caveats: Diversity estimated from one million T cells was considered an underestimate.

The authors ran a second PCR of roughly 7 to 11 cycles using a sample-barcoded 5' primer and a J-beta primer mix. TCRdb reprocessed the 5' RACE reads via MiXCR and lists one record per CDR3 protein. The sample lists around 820,000 distinct CDR3 sequences, roughly 25% occurring once. This clonotype has a handful of counts. Its cognate antigen is unknown. With 3 bases removed from V and 0 bases from J, the gap between germline ends came to 6 bases. CDR3 size: 14 residues. These same data were also listed under a study on T cells of mothers and their children. That report notes: The effect of thymic selection on TCR recombination output is similar between related and unrelated pairs. Related pairs of mothers and children showed slightly higher, non-significant overlap versus unrelated pairs.

This receptor was identified in a boy aged 5 to 17 in good health. The chain uses TRBV12-3 or TRBV12-4 and TRBJ1-3; D is unclear. Sample: blood. In DNA, the CDR3 is TGTGCCAGCAGTTTTCAAATCTCTGGAAACACCATATATTTT. It translates to CASSFQISGNTIYF.